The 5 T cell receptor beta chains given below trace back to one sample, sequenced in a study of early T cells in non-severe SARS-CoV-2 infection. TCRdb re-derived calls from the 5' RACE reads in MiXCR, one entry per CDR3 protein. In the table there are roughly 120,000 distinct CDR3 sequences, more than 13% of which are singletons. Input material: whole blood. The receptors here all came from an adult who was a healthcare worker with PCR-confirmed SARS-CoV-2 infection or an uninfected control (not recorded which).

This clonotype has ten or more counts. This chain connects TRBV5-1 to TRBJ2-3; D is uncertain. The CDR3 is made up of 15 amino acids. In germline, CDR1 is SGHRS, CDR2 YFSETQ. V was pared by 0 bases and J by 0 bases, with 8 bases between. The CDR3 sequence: CASSLGQTSTDTQYF. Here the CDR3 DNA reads TGCGCCAGCAGCTTGGGCCAGACTAGCACAGATACGCAGTATTTT.

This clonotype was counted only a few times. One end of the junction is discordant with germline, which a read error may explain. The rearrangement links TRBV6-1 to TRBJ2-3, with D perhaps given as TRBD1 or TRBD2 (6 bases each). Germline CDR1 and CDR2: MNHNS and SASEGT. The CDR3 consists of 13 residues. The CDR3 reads CASTKGDSDTQFF. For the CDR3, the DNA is TGTGCCAGCACCAAGGGGGACTCAGATACGCAGTTTTTT.

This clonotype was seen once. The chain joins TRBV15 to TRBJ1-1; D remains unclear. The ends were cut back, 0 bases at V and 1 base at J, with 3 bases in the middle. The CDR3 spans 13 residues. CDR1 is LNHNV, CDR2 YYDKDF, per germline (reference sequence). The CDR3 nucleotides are TGTGCCACCAGCAGAGATAAGAACACTGAAGCTTTCTTT. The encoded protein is CATSRDKNTEAFF.

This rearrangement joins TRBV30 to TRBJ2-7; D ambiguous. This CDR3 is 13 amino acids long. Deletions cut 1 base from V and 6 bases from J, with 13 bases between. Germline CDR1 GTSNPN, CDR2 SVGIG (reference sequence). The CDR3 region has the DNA TGTGCCTGGAGTGACTTTAGTTTGGGCGAGCAGTACTTC. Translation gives CAWSDFSLGEQYF.

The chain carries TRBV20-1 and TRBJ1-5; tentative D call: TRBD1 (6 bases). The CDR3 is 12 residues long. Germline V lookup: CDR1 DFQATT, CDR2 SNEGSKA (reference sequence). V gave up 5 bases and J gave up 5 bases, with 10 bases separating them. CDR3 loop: CSAGDIDQPQHF. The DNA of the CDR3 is TGCAGTGCTGGGGACATAGATCAGCCCCAGCATTTT.